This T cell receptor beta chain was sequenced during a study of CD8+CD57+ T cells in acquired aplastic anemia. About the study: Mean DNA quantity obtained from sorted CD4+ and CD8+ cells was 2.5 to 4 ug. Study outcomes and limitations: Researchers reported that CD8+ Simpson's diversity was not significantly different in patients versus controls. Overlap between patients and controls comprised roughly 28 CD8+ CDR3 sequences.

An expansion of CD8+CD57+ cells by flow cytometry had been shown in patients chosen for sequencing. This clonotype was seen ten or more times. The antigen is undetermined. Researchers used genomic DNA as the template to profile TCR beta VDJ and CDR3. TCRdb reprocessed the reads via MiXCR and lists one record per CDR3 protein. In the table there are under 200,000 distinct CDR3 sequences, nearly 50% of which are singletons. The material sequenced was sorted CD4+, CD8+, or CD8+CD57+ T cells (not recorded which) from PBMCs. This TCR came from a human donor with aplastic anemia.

The CDR3 loop reads CSALANRGRLVAETQYF. Here the CDR3 DNA reads TGCAGTGCTCTGGCGAACAGGGGGCGTCTGGTCGCGGAGACCCAGTACTTC. The rearrangement uses TRBV20-1 and TRBJ2-5; 9 nucleotides match TRBD1. V dropped 5 bases and J dropped 5; count of bases not matched to a gene: 18. The CDR3 is 17 residues long. Germline CDR1 is DFQATT and CDR2 is SNEGSKA (reference sequence).